One sample yielded the 23 T cell receptor beta chains listed below, sequenced in a study of T cell responses to AZD1222 COVID-19 vaccine. The protocol was immunoSEQ multiplex PCR, while the TCRdb copy is restricted to in-frame clones and leaves out a portion. The data contain fewer than 200,000 clones, roughly nine tenths of them singletons. The specimen comprised peripheral blood, sampled on day 0 of AZD1222 vaccination. The source is an adult in good health.

The rearrangement links TRBV7-6 to TRBJ1-3; D gene ambiguous. This CDR3 has 13 amino acids. Germline lookup yields CDR1 SGHVS and CDR2 FNYEAQ. Trimming removed 5 bases at V and 10 bases at J, with 15 bases between. CDR3 in amino acids: CASSRTSEGTIYF. In nucleotides, the CDR3 is TGTGCCAGCAGCCGGACTTCCGAAGGGACCATATATTTT.

The CDR3 nucleotides are TGTGCCAGCAGCGTAGCTAGGGGGGGCACCGGGGAGCTGTTTTTT. Amino acids: CASSVARGGTGELFF. The chain has TRBV9 and TRBJ2-2; the D gene is possibly TRBD2 (7 bases). The ends were cut back, 0 bases at V and 4 bases at J, with 10 bases in the middle. CDR1 and CDR2 from the germline V gene are SGDLS and YYNGEE. The CDR3 runs 15 residues.

The chain carries TRBV6-5 and TRBJ2-2, with 7 bases that match TRBD1. V lost 5 bases to trimming and J lost 1 base; unmatched junction nucleotides: 4. Germline CDR1 is MNHEY and CDR2 is SVGAGI. This CDR3 is 15 amino acids long. This CDR3 is CASSNRGLNTGELFF. CDR3 bases: TGTGCCAGCAGTAACAGGGGATTGAACACCGGGGAGCTGTTTTTT.

This rearrangement joins TRBV28 to TRBJ1-2; D may be TRBD1 (5 bases). The V gene's germline CDR1 is MDHEN and CDR2 SYDVKM. V was cut by 8 bases and J by 3 bases, with 16 bases left in between. The CDR3 length is 14 residues. This chain's CDR3 is CASLDTGRYYGYTF. CDR3 nucleotide sequence: TGTGCCAGCCTCGACACAGGAAGATACTATGGCTACACCTTC.

This clone has only a few counts. The gene calls are TRBV6-2 or TRBV6-3 and TRBJ1-1; no reliable D call. Trimming stripped 0 bases from V and 3 bases from J, with 5 bases between. The CDR3 extends over 13 amino acids. Germline values: CDR1 MNHEY, CDR2 SVGEGT. The CDR3 nucleotides are TGTGCCAGCAGTTACTCGACGGACACTGAAGCTTTCTTT. Protein sequence: CASSYSTDTEAFF.

The rearrangement joins TRBV6-5 to TRBJ1-2; TRBD1 aligns across 7 bases. Germline values: CDR1 MNHEY, CDR2 SVGAGI. The CDR3 spans 15 residues. After removal of 6 bases from V and 2 bases from J, the junction contained 9 bases not matched to a gene. CDR3 sequence: CASRPPQGGNYGYTF. The CDR3 nucleotides are TGTGCCAGCAGACCTCCCCAGGGGGGCAACTATGGCTACACCTTC.

J is TRBJ2-1 and V is TRBV29-1; 7 bases are shared with TRBD2. CDR1 is SQVTM and CDR2 is ANQGSEA in the germline V gene. V trimming: 7 bases; J trimming: 2 bases; junction bases outside the gene matches: 5. There are 13 residues in the CDR3. The CDR3 DNA sequence: TGCAGCGCAGGACTAGGCGCCTACAATGAGCAGTTCTTC. This codes for CSAGLGAYNEQFF.

The V and J genes are TRBV28 and TRBJ1-3; 7 positions match TRBD1. The CDR3 extends over 14 amino acids. CDR1 is MDHEN, CDR2 SYDVKM, per germline. Trimming at V came to 6 bases and at J to 2 bases, leaving 4 bases not matched to a gene. CDR3 protein: CASRTGSTGNTIYF. CDR3 nucleotide sequence: TGTGCCAGCAGGACAGGGTCGACTGGAAACACCATATATTTT.

The J gene is TRBJ2-1, the V gene TRBV24-1, with TRBD2 identical over 9 bases. V was pared by 3 bases and J by 6 bases, with 2 bases of the junction left unmatched. Germline CDR1 is KGHDR and CDR2 is SFDVKD. This CDR3 is built from 14 residues. In DNA form, the CDR3 reads TGTGCCACCAGTGATGCGGGGGGGCGCAATGAGCAGTTCTTC. Translated, it gives CATSDAGGRNEQFF.

The genes are TRBV5-4 and TRBJ1-6; tentatively, D is TRBD1 (6 bases). Germline values: CDR1 SGHNT, CDR2 YYREEE (reference sequence). Deletions cut 2 bases from V and 7 bases from J, with 13 bases between. The CDR3 runs 15 residues. CDR3 nucleotides: TGTGCCAGCAGCTTACGAGGGCAGGGGAATTCACCCCTCCACTTT. Its protein is CASSLRGQGNSPLHF.

DNA of the CDR3: TGTGCCAGCAGCTTAGGGCTAGCGGGAGGGCCCGGCTCCTACAATGAGCAGTTCTTC. Translation: CASSLGLAGGPGSYNEQFF. The chain carries TRBV7-6 and TRBJ2-1, with 12 bases matching TRBD2. Germline CDR1 and CDR2: SGHVS and FNYEAQ. V lost 1 base, J lost 0 bases, and 7 bases stayed unmatched. This CDR3 is built from 19 residues.

This clone has just one count. V and J are TRBV30 and TRBJ1-5, with unresolved D. Germline values: CDR1 GTSNPN, CDR2 SVGIG (reference sequence). The CDR3 has 14 residues. V gave up 6 bases and J gave up 4 bases, with 16 bases separating them. The CDR3 loop is CACNPGSGNQPQHF. Here the CDR3 DNA reads TGTGCCTGCAACCCGGGATCCGGGAATCAGCCCCAGCATTTT. Complete variable domain (other parts from reference TRBV30 and TRBJ1-5): SQTIHQWPATLVQPVGSPLSLECTVEGTSNPNLYWYRQAAGRGLQLLFYSVGIGQISSEVPQNLSASRPQDRQFILSSKKLLLSDSGFYLCACNPGSGNQPQHFGDGTRLSIL.

The chain carries TRBV9 and TRBJ2-1; TRBD1 aligns across 10 bases. Germline lookup yields CDR1 SGDLS and CDR2 YYNGEE. This CDR3 comprises 15 residues. The J segment lost 7 bases and the V segment lost 4 bases, leaving 8 bases of the junction unmatched. The CDR3: CASSKSGQGVNEQFF. CDR3 in DNA: TGTGCCAGCAGCAAATCAGGACAGGGGGTTAATGAGCAGTTCTTC. Looking up the rest from reference TRBV9 and TRBJ2-1 gives the full variable domain: DSGVTQTPKHLITATGQRVTLRCSPRSGDLSVYWYQQSLDQGLQFLIQYYNGEERAKGNILERFSAQQFPDLHSELNLSSLELGDSALYFCASSKSGQGVNEQFFGPGTRLTVL.

The V call is TRBV6-1, the J call TRBJ1-1, with no clear D. Trimming removed 3 bases at V and 4 bases at J, with 9 bases between. Germline CDR1 reads MNHNS; CDR2 reads SASEGT. The CDR3 has 13 amino acids. This CDR3 is CASSDSQGTEAFF. In DNA, the CDR3 is TGTGCCAGCAGTGATTCCCAAGGCACTGAAGCTTTCTTT.

The genes are TRBV21-1 and TRBJ2-1. TRBV21-1 is a documented pseudogene. The CDR3 contains 14 residues. CDR3 protein: CASSKVPGSNEQFF. CDR3 coding DNA: TGTGCCAGCAGCAAAGTGCCAGGGAGCAATGAGCAGTTCTTC.

This sequence joins TRBV27 and TRBJ2-7; D unclear. The CDR3 has 13 residues. The ends were cut back, 2 bases at V and 5 bases at J, with 10 bases in the middle. From germline, CDR1 is MNHEY and CDR2 SMNVEV (reference sequence). This CDR3 is CASSLRRLHEQYF. The CDR3 bases are TGTGCCAGCAGTTTACGACGGCTCCACGAGCAGTACTTC.

CDR3 in amino acids: CASSQLAVSPNTGELFF. The CDR3 DNA follows: TGTGCCAGCAGCCAATTGGCTGTCAGCCCGAACACCGGGGAGCTGTTTTTT. The chain employs TRBV5-8 and TRBJ2-2; D not resolved. The CDR3 sequence is 17 residues long. CDR1 and CDR2 from the germline V gene are SGHTS and YDEGEE. Trimming cost V 4 bases and J 0 bases, with 16 bases left between them.

This sequence joins TRBV28 and TRBJ1-1, with D unclear. V was trimmed by 6 bases and J by 4 bases, leaving 12 bases between them. This CDR3 is built from 13 residues. CDR1 is MDHEN, CDR2 SYDVKM, per germline. The CDR3 here is CASRSALVTEAFF. The CDR3 region has the DNA TGTGCCAGCAGGTCGGCCCTGGTCACTGAAGCTTTCTTT.

This clone has more than one count but fewer than ten. CDR3 sequence reads: CASSQWTRMNTEAFF. Written as DNA, the CDR3 is TGCGCCAGCAGCCAATGGACAAGAATGAACACTGAAGCTTTCTTT. V usage is TRBV4-3 and J usage is TRBJ1-1; tentatively, D is TRBD1 (5 bases). The germline CDR1 and CDR2 sequences are LGHNA and YSLEER. This CDR3 comprises 15 residues. V lost 2 bases, J lost 0 bases, and 10 bases lay in between.

V is TRBV7-9 and J is TRBJ1-4; possible D gene TRBD1, 5 bases. CDR1 SEHNR and CDR2 FQNEAQ come from the germline V gene (reference sequence). The CDR3 is 14 residues long. Trimming removed 4 bases at V and 4 bases at J, with 10 bases between. CDR3 residues: CASSSGPINEKLFF. The CDR3 DNA is TGTGCCAGCAGCTCGGGACCGATTAATGAAAAACTGTTTTTT.

Of note for this clone: Compared with germline, one end of the junction differs, possibly owing to a read error. The rearrangement uses TRBV4-2 and TRBJ2-7; D might be TRBD1 (6 bases). Germline loops: CDR1 LGHNA, CDR2 YNFKEQ. This CDR3 has 15 residues. The CDR3 nucleotides are TGTGCCAGCAGCCAAGATCGGGCGGAATTCAATCACAGGGTCTTC. As protein: CASSQDRAEFNHRVF.

The rearrangement links TRBV12-3 or TRBV12-4 to TRBJ1-3, with D unresolved. There are 13 residues in the CDR3. The ends were cut back, 6 bases at V and 4 bases at J, with 10 bases in the middle. CDR3 DNA: TGTGCCAGCAGGGACGGCGCGGGAAACACCATATATTTT. Translation: CASRDGAGNTIYF.

V usage is TRBV2 and J usage is TRBJ2-4; D unclear. The V end lost 3 bases, the J end lost 0 bases, and 18 bases lay between the germline ends. Germline CDR1 SNHLY, CDR2 FYNNEI. The CDR3 has 18 amino acids. This CDR3 reads CASSEDRLPVLAKNIQYF. CDR3 nucleotide sequence: TGTGCCAGCAGTGAGGACCGACTTCCGGTCCTAGCCAAAAACATTCAGTACTTC.